The next 12 T cell receptor beta chains were all read from a single sample in a study of T-cell memory formation after mild COVID-19 (dated by TCRdb to the early 2020s). Libraries were made using 5' RACE. TCRdb names Illumina NovaSeq 6000 as the instrument used. Using fastp at Q25 and MiXCR, TCRdb reprocessed the public reads and kept productive beta chains. Rows with one shared CDR3 protein collapse into an entry with the most common genes and DNA. For this sample the table gives 170,000 or so distinct CDR3 sequences, of which about 21% were detected only once. Jointly, the top ten make up 20% to 25% of the sample. The sequenced sample consisted of PBMCs or a T cell subset sorted from them (not recorded which). The source is an adult woman who had mild COVID-19 (a few samples of this study predate the infection). The sample titles of this study are shuffled in the database, so cell type and time point are left out; the donor was told from shared clones.

The rearrangement uses TRBV6-6 and TRBJ1-6; tentatively, D is TRBD1 (6 bases). The CDR3 runs 13 residues. The V end lost 8 bases, the J end lost 8 bases, and 13 bases lay between the germline ends. Looked up from germline, CDR1 is MNHNY and CDR2 is SVGAGI (reference sequence). The CDR3 protein is CASGQGRYSPLHF. CDR3 sequence (DNA): TGTGCCAGCGGCCAGGGGCGGTATTCACCCCTCCACTTT.

The rearrangement joins TRBV7-9 to TRBJ1-1; D perhaps matches TRBD1 (5 bases). Germline loops: CDR1 SEHNR, CDR2 FQNEAQ (reference sequence). Trimming shortened V by 7 bases and J by 1 base, and 13 bases separated the two germline ends. The CDR3 loop spans 14 amino acids. The CDR3 here is CASNERDWNTEAFF. CDR3 DNA: TGTGCCAGCAACGAGAGGGACTGGAACACTGAAGCTTTCTTT.

V is TRBV4-1 and J is TRBJ2-7, with D maybe TRBD1 (6 bases). The CDR3 loop spans 13 amino acids. Germline V lookup: CDR1 MGHRA, CDR2 YSYEKL. V was trimmed by 1 base and J by 11 bases, leaving 15 bases between them. The CDR3 reads CASSQGTEPTKYF. For the CDR3, the DNA is TGCGCCAGCAGCCAAGGGACAGAACCTACCAAGTACTTC.

This chain connects TRBV4-1 to TRBJ2-3; D gene unclear. Trimming pared 0 bases from V and 2 bases from J, leaving 15 bases between. The germline CDR1 and CDR2 sequences are MGHRA and YSYEKL. The CDR3 covers 17 residues. This CDR3 is CASSQDMDRLTTDTQYF. CDR3 nucleotides: TGCGCCAGCAGCCAAGATATGGACCGCCTGACCACAGATACGCAGTATTTT.

This clonotype was found once. CDR3 sequence: CASSPQGTSGSLYEQYF. The CDR3 coding sequence is TGTGCCAGCAGCCCTCAAGGAACTAGCGGGAGTTTATACGAGCAGTACTTC. The rearrangement joins TRBV9 to TRBJ2-7, with 11 bases fitting TRBD2. V lost 4 bases and J lost 4; bases outside the gene matches: 13. The V gene's germline CDR1 is SGDLS and CDR2 YYNGEE. The CDR3 runs 17 residues.

This clonotype has just a few counts. This chain links TRBV2 with TRBJ2-7, with TRBD1 matching over 9 bases. CDR1 and CDR2 from the germline V gene are SNHLY and FYNNEI. Trimming took 7 bases from V and 4 from J; bases not matched to a gene: 11. The CDR3 consists of 15 residues. CDR3 in DNA: TGTGCCAGCACTCATATGAGGGACAGGGAATACGAGCAGTACTTC. Its protein is CASTHMRDREYEQYF.

The rearrangement uses TRBV6-5 and TRBJ2-3, with a tentative D call TRBD2 (5 bases). Germline CDR1 is MNHEY and CDR2 is SVGAGI. The CDR3 runs to 15 residues. V lost 4 bases and J lost 0, with 11 bases in between. CDR3 residues: CASSWVRESTDTQYF. CDR3 DNA: TGTGCCAGCAGTTGGGTTCGGGAAAGCACAGATACGCAGTATTTT.

A few counts support this clonotype. The chain couples TRBV20-1 to TRBJ2-1; 9 bases fit TRBD2. Trimming cost V 6 bases and J 9 bases; bases outside gene matches: 15. CDR3 length: 15 residues. CDR1 DFQATT and CDR2 SNEGSKA come from the germline V gene (reference sequence). The CDR3 sequence is CSAGEPSGISIEQFF. CDR3 nucleotides: TGCAGTGCCGGAGAACCTAGCGGGATATCTATTGAGCAGTTCTTC.

This clonotype was picked up many times. Its ends do not fully match the called genes, so a read error is possible. The V call is TRBV7-9, the J call TRBJ2-1; D is unclear. Germline assignment: CDR1 SEHNR and CDR2 FQNEAQ (reference sequence). The CDR3 contains 11 residues. The CDR3 sequence is CASSLGNEQFF. Written as DNA, the CDR3 is TGTGCCAGCAGTTTAGGGAATGAGCAGTTCTTC. Full variable domain (outside the CDR3, taken from reference TRBV7-9 and TRBJ2-1): DTGVSQNPRHKITKRGQNVTFRCDPISEHNRLYWYRQTLGQGPEFLTYFQNEAQLEKSRLLSDRFSAERPKGSFSTLEIQRTEQGDSAMYLCASSLGNEQFFGPGTRLTVL.

The gene calls are TRBV7-8 and TRBJ2-5; D is undetermined. The germline V gene encodes CDR1 SGHVS and CDR2 FQNEAQ. The CDR3 contains 14 residues. V dropped 7 bases and J dropped 0 bases, with 12 bases sitting between them. The CDR3 is CASTVRRYQETQYF. The CDR3 DNA follows: TGTGCCAGCACCGTTAGGCGGTACCAAGAGACCCAGTACTTC.

This rearrangement joins TRBV24-1 to TRBJ1-1; TRBD1 aligns across 8 bases. Germline V gene lookup returns CDR1 KGHDR and CDR2 SFDVKD. The junction had 6 bases not matched to a gene; V was cut back by 4 bases and J by 3 bases. The CDR3 has 15 amino acids. The CDR3 region is CATSDLGQGYTEAFF. As DNA, the CDR3 is TGTGCCACCAGTGACCTTGGACAGGGCTACACTGAAGCTTTCTTT.

The chain couples TRBV20-1 to TRBJ2-3; 7 bases are shared with TRBD2. J was trimmed by 2 bases and V by 4 bases; bases with no gene match: 9. The CDR3 runs to 15 residues. Germline V gene sequence: CDR1 DFQATT, CDR2 SNEGSKA (reference sequence). Here the CDR3 DNA reads TGCAGTGCTAAGACCCTGGGACTACCCACAGATACGCAGTATTTT. This gives the protein CSAKTLGLPTDTQYF.